The rows below give T cell receptor beta chains drawn from one sample of a study of blood T cells in healthy people across ages. TCRdb ran MiXCR on the 5' RACE reads and lists one entry per CDR3 protein. This sample has about 1,800,000 distinct CDR3 sequences; 28% occur once, and the top ten carry roughly 8.2%. The sequenced material came from blood. The receptors stem from a woman between 25 and 40 years old in good health. Both conserved end residues are part of each CDR3. Each record gives: J gene, clone size, D gene, V gene, CDR3 protein, CDR3 DNA. The D gene is left open where the match is weak. Size tells how often a clone was seen (once, few, many) or the class of an expanded clone, and some rows leave it out.

j_gene: TRBJ2-7
abundance: few
d_gene: TRBD2
v_gene: TRBV6-5
CDR3aa: CASSSFGTSGNEQYF
CDR3nt: TGTGCCAGCAGTTCTTTTGGGACTAGCGGTAACGAGCAGTACTTC

j_gene: TRBJ1-1
abundance: few
d_gene: .
v_gene: TRBV5-5
CDR3aa: CASSLGLTGMNTEAFF
CDR3nt: TGTGCCAGCAGCTTGGGTCTCACAGGGATGAACACTGAAGCTTTCTTT

j_gene: TRBJ2-1
abundance: .
d_gene: .
v_gene: TRBV29-1
CDR3aa: CSVGAMGNEQFF
CDR3nt: TGCAGCGTTGGCGCCATGGGCAATGAGCAGTTCTTC

j_gene: TRBJ2-1
abundance: few
d_gene: .
v_gene: TRBV2
CDR3aa: CASRDRRGYNEQFF
CDR3nt: TGTGCCAGCAGGGACAGGCGGGGTTACAATGAGCAGTTCTTC

j_gene: TRBJ1-2
abundance: .
d_gene: .
v_gene: TRBV20-1
CDR3aa: CSARLGRDYGYTF
CDR3nt: TGCAGTGCTAGGTTAGGCAGGGACTATGGCTACACCTTC

j_gene: TRBJ1-5
abundance: .
d_gene: .
v_gene: TRBV6-5
CDR3aa: CASKRDLNQPQHF
CDR3nt: TGTGCCAGCAAGAGGGATCTAAATCAGCCCCAGCATTTT

j_gene: TRBJ1-2
abundance: .
d_gene: TRBD1
v_gene: TRBV5-1
CDR3aa: CASSFPGTGNVGYTF
CDR3nt: TGCGCCAGCAGCTTCCCCGGGACAGGGAATGTTGGCTACACCTTC

j_gene: TRBJ2-3
abundance: .
d_gene: .
v_gene: TRBV20-1
CDR3aa: CSAREGGATDTQYF
CDR3nt: TGCAGTGCCCGCGAGGGGGGGGCCACAGATACGCAGTATTTT

j_gene: TRBJ2-3
abundance: few
d_gene: .
v_gene: TRBV20-1
CDR3aa: CSASPGARADTQYF
CDR3nt: TGCAGTGCTTCCCCCGGGGCTAGAGCAGATACGCAGTATTTT

j_gene: TRBJ2-1
abundance: many
d_gene: .
v_gene: TRBV12-3/TRBV12-4
CDR3aa: CASSARRAVLYNEQFF
CDR3nt: TGTGCCAGCAGTGCCCGTCGGGCGGTCCTCTACAATGAGCAGTTCTTC

j_gene: TRBJ2-1
abundance: .
d_gene: .
v_gene: TRBV20-1
CDR3aa: CSASRGGASYNEQFF
CDR3nt: TGCAGTGCTAGCCGTGGCGGGGCCTCCTACAATGAGCAGTTCTTC

j_gene: TRBJ1-1
abundance: few
d_gene: .
v_gene: TRBV3-1
CDR3aa: CASGVRQEAFF
CDR3nt: TGTGCCAGCGGAGTAAGACAAGAAGCTTTCTTT

j_gene: TRBJ1-4
abundance: .
d_gene: .
v_gene: TRBV7-2
CDR3aa: CASRRDEKLFF
CDR3nt: TGTGCCAGCCGGCGGGATGAAAAACTGTTTTTT

j_gene: TRBJ1-1
abundance: .
d_gene: .
v_gene: TRBV2
CDR3aa: CASIRDAPAFF
CDR3nt: TGTGCCAGCATCCGGGACGCCCCAGCTTTCTTT

j_gene: TRBJ2-2
abundance: .
d_gene: TRBD1
v_gene: TRBV6-6
CDR3aa: CASSSAGQGTGELFF
CDR3nt: TGTGCCAGCAGTTCGGCAGGACAGGGTACCGGGGAGCTGTTTTTT